This T cell receptor (beta chain) was retrieved from a study of radiotherapy plus CTLA-4 blockade in lung cancer. CDR1 is SGHTS and CDR2 is YDEGEE in the germline V gene. The V gene end was trimmed by 0 bases and the J gene end by 3 bases; junction bases not matched to a gene: 5. The CDR3 extends over 16 amino acids. Assay: immunoSEQ multiplex PCR; the TCRdb copy retains only in-frame clones and omits some. This table holds 80,000 or so clones, about 78% found once. Judged by abundance, this clone is medium-sized. The sample in question was peripheral blood, obtained from a patient treated with radiotherapy plus ipilimumab. This receptor was taken from a human donor with non-small cell lung cancer whose response to radiotherapy plus ipilimumab could not be evaluated. Some clones in this sample may be carry-over from other donors' samples. This chain joins TRBV5-8 and TRBJ1-4, with 7 bases lining up with TRBD1. CDR3 in DNA: TGTGCCAGCAGCTTGGTTTCCACAGGGGCTAATGAAAAACTGTTTTTT. Amino acids: CASSLVSTGANEKLFF.